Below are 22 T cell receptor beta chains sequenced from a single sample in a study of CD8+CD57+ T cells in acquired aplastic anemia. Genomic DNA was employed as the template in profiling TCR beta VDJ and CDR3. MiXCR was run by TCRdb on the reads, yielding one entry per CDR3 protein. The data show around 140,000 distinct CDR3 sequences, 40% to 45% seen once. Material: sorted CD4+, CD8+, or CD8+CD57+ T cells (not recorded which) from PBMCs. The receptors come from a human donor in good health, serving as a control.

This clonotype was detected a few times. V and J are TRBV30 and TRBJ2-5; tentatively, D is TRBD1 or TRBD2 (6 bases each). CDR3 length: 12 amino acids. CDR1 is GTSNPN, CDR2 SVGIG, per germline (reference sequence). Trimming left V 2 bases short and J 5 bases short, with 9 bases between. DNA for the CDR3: TGTGCCTGGAGTCGGGGGCCTGAGACCCAGTACTTC. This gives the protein CAWSRGPETQYF.

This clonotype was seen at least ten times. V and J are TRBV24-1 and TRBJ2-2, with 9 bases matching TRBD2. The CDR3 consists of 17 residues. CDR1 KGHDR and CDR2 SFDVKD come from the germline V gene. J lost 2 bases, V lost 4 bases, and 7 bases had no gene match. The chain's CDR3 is CATSDPGLAGNTGELFF. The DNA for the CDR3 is TGTGCCACCAGTGACCCGGGCCTAGCGGGAAACACCGGGGAGCTGTTTTTT.

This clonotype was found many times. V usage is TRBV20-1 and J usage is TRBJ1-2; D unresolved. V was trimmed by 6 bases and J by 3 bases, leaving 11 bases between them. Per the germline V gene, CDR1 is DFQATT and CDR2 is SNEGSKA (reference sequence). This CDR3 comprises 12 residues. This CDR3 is CSARLLYYGYTF. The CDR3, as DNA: TGCAGTGCCCGCCTCCTATACTATGGCTACACCTTC.

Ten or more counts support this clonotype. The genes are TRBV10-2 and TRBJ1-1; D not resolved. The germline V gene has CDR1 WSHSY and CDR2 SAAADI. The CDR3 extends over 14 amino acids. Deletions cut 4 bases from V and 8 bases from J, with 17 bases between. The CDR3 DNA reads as TGCGCCAGCAGTGCTATCGGGGTTCAAGCAGAAGCTTTCTTT. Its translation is CASSAIGVQAEAFF.

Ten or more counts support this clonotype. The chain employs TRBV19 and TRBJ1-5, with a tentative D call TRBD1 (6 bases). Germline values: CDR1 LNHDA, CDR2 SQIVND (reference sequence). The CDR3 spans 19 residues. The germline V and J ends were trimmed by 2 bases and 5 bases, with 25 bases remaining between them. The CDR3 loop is CASSIFRRMEGGKDQPQHF. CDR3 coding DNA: TGTGCCAGTAGTATATTTCGGCGTATGGAGGGGGGTAAGGATCAGCCCCAGCATTTT.

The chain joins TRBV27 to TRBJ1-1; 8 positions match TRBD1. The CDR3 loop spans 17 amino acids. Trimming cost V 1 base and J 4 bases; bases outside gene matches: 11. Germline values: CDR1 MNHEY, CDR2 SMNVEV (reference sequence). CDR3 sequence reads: CASSLWGRGHEGTEAFF. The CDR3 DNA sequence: TGTGCCAGCAGTTTATGGGGCAGGGGGCATGAGGGCACTGAAGCTTTCTTT.

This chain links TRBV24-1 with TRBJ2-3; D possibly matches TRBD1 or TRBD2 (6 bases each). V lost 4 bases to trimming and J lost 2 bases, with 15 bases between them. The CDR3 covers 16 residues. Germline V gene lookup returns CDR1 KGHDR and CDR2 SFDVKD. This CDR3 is CATSEGGQRNTDTQYF. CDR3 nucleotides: TGTGCCACCAGTGAGGGAGGACAGAGGAACACAGATACGCAGTATTTT.

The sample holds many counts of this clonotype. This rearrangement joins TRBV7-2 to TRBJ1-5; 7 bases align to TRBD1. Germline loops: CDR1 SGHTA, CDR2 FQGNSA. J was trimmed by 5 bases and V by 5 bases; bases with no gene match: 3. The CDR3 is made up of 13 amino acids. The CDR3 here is CASSRDRDQPQHF. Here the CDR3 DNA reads TGTGCCAGCAGCAGAGACAGGGATCAGCCCCAGCATTTT.

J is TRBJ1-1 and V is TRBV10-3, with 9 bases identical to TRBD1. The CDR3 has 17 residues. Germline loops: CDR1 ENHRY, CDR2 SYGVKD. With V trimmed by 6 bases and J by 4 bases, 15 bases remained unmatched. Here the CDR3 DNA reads TGTGCCATCAGACCCGGGACAGGGACGACGTTGGGCACTGAAGCTTTCTTT. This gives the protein CAIRPGTGTTLGTEAFF.

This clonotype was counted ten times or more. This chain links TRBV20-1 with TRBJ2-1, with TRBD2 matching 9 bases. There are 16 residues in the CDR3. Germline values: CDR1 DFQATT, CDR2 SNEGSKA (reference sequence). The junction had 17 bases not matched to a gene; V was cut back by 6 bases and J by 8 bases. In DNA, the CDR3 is TGCAGTGCAGGGGGCCGGAGGCGGGGGGGCCGGGATGAGCAGTTCTTC. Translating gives CSAGGRRRGGRDEQFF.

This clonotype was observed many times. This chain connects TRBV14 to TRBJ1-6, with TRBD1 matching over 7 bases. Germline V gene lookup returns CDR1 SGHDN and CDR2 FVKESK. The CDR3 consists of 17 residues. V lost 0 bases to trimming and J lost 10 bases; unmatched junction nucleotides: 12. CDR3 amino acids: CASSQEVWPGGLSPLHF. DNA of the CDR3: TGTGCCAGCAGCCAAGAAGTTTGGCCAGGGGGATTGTCACCCCTCCACTTT.

The CDR3 loop reads CASSEGEDYGYTF. CDR3 DNA: TGTGCCAGCAGTGAAGGGGAGGACTATGGCTACACCTTC. This chain uses TRBV2 with TRBJ1-2; no definite D call. V shed 1 base and J shed 3 bases, with 6 bases lying between them. In germline, CDR1 is SNHLY, CDR2 FYNNEI. This CDR3 region has 13 residues.

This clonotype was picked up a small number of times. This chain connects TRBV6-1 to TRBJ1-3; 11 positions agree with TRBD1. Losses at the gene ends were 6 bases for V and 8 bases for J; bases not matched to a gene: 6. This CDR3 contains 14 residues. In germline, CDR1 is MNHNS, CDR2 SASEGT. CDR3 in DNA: TGTGCCAGCAGCAGGACAGGGGGCAGTGACACCATATATTTT. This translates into CASSRTGGSDTIYF.

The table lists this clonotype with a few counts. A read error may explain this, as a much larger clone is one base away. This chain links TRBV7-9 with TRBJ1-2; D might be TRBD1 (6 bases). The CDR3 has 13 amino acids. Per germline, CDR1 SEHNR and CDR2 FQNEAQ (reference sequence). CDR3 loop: CAGSLGQIYGYTF. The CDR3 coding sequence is TGTGCCGGCAGCTTAGGACAGATCTATGGCTACACCTTC.

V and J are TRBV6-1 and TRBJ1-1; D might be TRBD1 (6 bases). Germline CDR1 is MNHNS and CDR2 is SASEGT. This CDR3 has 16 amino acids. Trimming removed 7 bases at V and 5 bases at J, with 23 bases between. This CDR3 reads CASIWGRGGDGTEAFF. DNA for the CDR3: TGTGCCAGCATCTGGGGAAGGGGGGGTGATGGTACTGAAGCTTTCTTT.

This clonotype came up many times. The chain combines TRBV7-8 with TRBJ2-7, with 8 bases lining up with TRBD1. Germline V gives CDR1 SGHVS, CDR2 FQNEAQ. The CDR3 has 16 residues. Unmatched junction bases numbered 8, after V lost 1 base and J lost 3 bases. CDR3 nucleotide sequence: TGTGCCAGCAGCTTAGAAGGCGGACAGGGCCACTACGAGCAGTACTTC. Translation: CASSLEGGQGHYEQYF. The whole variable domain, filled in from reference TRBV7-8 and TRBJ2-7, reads GAGVSQSPRYKVAKRGQDVALRCDPISGHVSLFWYQQALGQGPEFLTYFQNEAQLDKSGLPSDRFFAERPEGSVSTLKIQRTQQEDSAVYLCASSLEGGQGHYEQYFGPGTRLTVT.

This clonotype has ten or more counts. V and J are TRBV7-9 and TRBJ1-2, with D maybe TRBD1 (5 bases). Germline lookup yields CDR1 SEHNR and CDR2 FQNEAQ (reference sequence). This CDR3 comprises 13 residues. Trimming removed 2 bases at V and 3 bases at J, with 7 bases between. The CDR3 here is CASSLKGYYGYTF. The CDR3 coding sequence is TGTGCCAGCAGCTTAAAGGGGTACTATGGCTACACCTTC.

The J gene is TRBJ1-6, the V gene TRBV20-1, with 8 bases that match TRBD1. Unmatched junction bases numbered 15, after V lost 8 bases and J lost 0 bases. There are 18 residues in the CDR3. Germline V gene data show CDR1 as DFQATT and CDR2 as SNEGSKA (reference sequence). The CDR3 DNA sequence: TGCAGTACAACGCCTAAGAGGGACAGGAACTCCTATAATTCACCCCTCCACTTT. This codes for CSTTPKRDRNSYNSPLHF.

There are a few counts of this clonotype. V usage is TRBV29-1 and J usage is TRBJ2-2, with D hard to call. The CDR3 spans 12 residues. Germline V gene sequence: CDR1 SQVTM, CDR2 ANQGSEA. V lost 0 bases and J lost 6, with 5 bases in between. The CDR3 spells CSVEENSGELFF. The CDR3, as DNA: TGCAGCGTTGAAGAAAACTCCGGGGAGCTGTTTTTT.

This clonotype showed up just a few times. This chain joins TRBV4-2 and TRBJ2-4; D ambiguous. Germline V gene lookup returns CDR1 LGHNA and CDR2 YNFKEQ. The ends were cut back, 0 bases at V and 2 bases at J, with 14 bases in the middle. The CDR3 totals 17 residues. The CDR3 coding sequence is TGTGCCAGCAGCCAAGATTTCTTGACCCCTCCCAAAAACATTCAGTACTTC. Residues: CASSQDFLTPPKNIQYF.

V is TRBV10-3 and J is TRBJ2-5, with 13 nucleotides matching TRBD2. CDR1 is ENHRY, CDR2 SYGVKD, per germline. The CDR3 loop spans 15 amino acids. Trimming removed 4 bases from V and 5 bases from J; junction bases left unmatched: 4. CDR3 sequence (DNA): TGTGCCATCAGTGGGACTAGCGGGGGACTTGAGACCCAGTACTTC. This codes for CAISGTSGGLETQYF.

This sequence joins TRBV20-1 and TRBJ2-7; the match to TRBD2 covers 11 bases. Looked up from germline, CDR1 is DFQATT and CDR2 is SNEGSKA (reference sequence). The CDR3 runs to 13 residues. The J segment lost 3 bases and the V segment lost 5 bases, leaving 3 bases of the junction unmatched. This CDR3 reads CSARLAGSYEQYF. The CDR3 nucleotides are TGCAGTGCTCGACTAGCGGGAAGCTACGAGCAGTACTTC.